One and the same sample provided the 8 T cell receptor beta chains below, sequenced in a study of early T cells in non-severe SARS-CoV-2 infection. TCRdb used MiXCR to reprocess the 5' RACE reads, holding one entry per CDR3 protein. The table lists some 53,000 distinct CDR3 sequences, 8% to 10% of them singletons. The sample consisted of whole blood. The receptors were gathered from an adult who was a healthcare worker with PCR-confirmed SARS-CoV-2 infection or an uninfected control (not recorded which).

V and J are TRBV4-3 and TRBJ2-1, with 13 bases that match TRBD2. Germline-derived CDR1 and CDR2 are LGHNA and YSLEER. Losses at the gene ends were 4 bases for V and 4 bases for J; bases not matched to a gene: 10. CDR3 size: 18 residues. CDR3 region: CASSPFGGLAGSYNEQFF. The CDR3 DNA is TGCGCCAGCAGCCCTTTCGGGGGACTAGCGGGAAGTTACAATGAGCAGTTCTTC.

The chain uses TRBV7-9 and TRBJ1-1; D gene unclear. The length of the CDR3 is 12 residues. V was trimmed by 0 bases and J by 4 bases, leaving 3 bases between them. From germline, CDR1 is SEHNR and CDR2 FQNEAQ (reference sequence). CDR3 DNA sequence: TGTGCCAGCAGCTTAGCGGGCACTGAAGCTTTCTTT. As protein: CASSLAGTEAFF.

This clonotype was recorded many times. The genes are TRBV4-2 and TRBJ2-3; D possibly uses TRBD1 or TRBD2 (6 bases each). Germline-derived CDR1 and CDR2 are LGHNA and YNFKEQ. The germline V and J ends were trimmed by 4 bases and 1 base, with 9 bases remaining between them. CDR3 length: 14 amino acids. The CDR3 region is CASSRGARTDTQYF. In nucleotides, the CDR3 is TGTGCCAGCAGCCGGGGGGCCCGCACAGATACGCAGTATTTT.

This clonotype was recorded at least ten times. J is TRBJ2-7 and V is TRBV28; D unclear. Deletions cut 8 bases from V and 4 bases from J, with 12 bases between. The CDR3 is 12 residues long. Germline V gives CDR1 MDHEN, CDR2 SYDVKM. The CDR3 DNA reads TGTGCCAGCCGGAGTTTGTATTACGAGCAGTACTTC. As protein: CASRSLYYEQYF.

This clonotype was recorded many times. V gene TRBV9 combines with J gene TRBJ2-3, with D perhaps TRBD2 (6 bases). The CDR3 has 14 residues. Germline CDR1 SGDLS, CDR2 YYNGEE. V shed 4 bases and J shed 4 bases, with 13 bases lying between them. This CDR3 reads CASSPEGGPDTQYF. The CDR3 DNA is TGTGCCAGCAGCCCAGAAGGAGGGCCAGATACGCAGTATTTT.

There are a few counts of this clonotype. This chain's CDR3 is CASRVADSNYGYTF. The CDR3 DNA reads as TGTGCCAGCAGAGTAGCGGACAGTAACTATGGCTACACCTTC. This sequence joins TRBV6-5 and TRBJ1-2; a possible D gene is TRBD1 (6 bases). Germline V gives CDR1 MNHEY, CDR2 SVGAGI. The CDR3 contains 14 residues. V gave up 6 bases and J gave up 1 base, with 12 bases separating them.

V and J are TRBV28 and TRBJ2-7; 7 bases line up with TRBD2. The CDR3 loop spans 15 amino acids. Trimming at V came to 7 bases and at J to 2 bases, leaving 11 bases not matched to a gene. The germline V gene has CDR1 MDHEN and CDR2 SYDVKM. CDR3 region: CASILSGDLPYEQYF. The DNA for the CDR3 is TGTGCCAGCATCCTAAGCGGGGACTTACCCTACGAGCAGTACTTC.

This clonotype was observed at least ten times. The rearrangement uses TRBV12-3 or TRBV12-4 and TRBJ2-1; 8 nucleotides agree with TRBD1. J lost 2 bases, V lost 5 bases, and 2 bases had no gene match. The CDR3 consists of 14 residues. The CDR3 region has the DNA TGTGCCAGCAGTCCGGGACAGGCCTACAATGAGCAGTTCTTC. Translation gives CASSPGQAYNEQFF.